This T cell receptor (beta chain) comes out of a study of regulatory T cells in long-lasting Graves disease. Study results and caveats: Researchers examined only peripheral blood and not thyroid tissue. Limited sample numbers may have lowered accuracy.

The sample holds many counts of this clonotype. The antigen is unknown. Investigators prepared the TCR beta libraries by applying iRepertoire HTBI primers and Arm-PCR of CDR3 regions. MiXCR was run by TCRdb on the multiplex PCR reads, yielding one entry per CDR3 protein. The table records approximately 350,000 distinct CDR3 sequences, approximately 10% of them present only once. Trimming stripped 5 bases from V and 2 bases from J, with 18 bases between. This CDR3 region has 16 residues. Germline V CDR1 and CDR2: MNHNS, SASEGT. Time point noted: newly diagnosed GD, antithyroid drugs for less than 3 months. Following extraction of RNA from PBMCs, that RNA was used to make the TCR library. The data also belong to a second study, concerning T cells in Graves' hyperthyroidism and ophthalmopathy. From that study: Stable hyperthyroidism: no ophthalmopathy progression over 18 months of follow-up. Researchers ran a first-round RT-PCR on the TCR CDR3 using the HTBI primer set.

The V and J genes are TRBV6-1 and TRBJ1-1, with a possible D match to TRBD1 (5 bases). The source of this sequence is a woman aged 18-29 years with Graves disease. The material was peripheral blood mononuclear cells (PBMCs), obtained at new diagnosis, from a patient treated with antithyroid drugs. The CDR3 DNA reads TGTGCCAGCAGTATCCAGCAGGGTGGTATAAACACTGAAGCTTTCTTT. Translated, it gives CASSIQQGGINTEAFF.